One sample yielded the 17 T cell receptor beta chains listed below, sequenced in a study of T cells expressing NK-cell markers. TCRdb re-called the 5' RACE reads and gives one entry per CDR3 protein, without DNA. This sample's table has 350,000 to 500,000 distinct CDR3 sequences. The sample taken for sequencing was blood T cells: a sorted CD56 or NKG2C T cell subset, CD4+ or CD8+ T cells, or bulk PBMC T cells (not recorded which). The receptors here all came from a woman aged 18 to 75 in good health.

The V and J genes are TRBV9 and TRBJ2-5; no DNA is available, so the TRBD2 call from TCRdb remains unchecked. Germline assignment: CDR1 SGDLS and CDR2 YYNGEE. This CDR3 contains 17 residues. The CDR3 spells CASSVGGSGGDQETQYF.

This chain links TRBV11-2 with TRBJ2-3; TCRdb lists TRBD2, though no DNA is available to test this call. The CDR3 spans 19 residues. Germline-derived CDR1 and CDR2 are SGHAT and FQNNGV. The CDR3 spells CASSAGLAGGPESTDTQYF.

The chain joins TRBV6-6 to TRBJ2-4. CDR3 length: 13 residues. Germline V gene data show CDR1 as MNHNY and CDR2 as SVGAGI (reference sequence). CDR3 sequence: CASNQKTKNIQYF.

The CDR3 is CASSFGTGQVRETQYF. This chain connects TRBV12-3 or TRBV12-4 to TRBJ2-5; TCRdb lists TRBD1, though no DNA is available to test this call. This CDR3 comprises 16 residues.

The chain couples TRBV2 to TRBJ2-5; TCRdb reports TRBD2, a call that lacks DNA to check it against. There are 16 residues in the CDR3. Germline V gene data show CDR1 as SNHLY and CDR2 as FYNNEI. CDR3 region: CASSEVVAGGQETQYF.

V usage is TRBV6-1 and J usage is TRBJ1-3. This CDR3 comprises 14 residues. CDR1 is MNHNS and CDR2 is SASEGT in the germline V gene. The CDR3 region is CASRQLDSGNTIYF.

This chain links TRBV6-2 or TRBV6-3 with TRBJ2-3; as DNA is missing, the TRBD1 call by TCRdb cannot be tested. Germline CDR1 is MNHEY and CDR2 is SVGEGT. This CDR3 contains 16 residues. Here the CDR3 reads CASTSDRGLQRHAQYF.

J is TRBJ2-2 and V is TRBV20-1; as DNA is missing, the TRBD1 call by TCRdb cannot be tested. The CDR3 has 14 amino acids. CDR1 is DFQATT, CDR2 SNEGSKA, per germline (reference sequence). The CDR3 reads CSARDRVSVGELFF.

The J gene is TRBJ2-3, the V gene TRBV12-3 or TRBV12-4; the TRBD1 assignment by TCRdb is unverifiable without DNA. This CDR3 has 15 amino acids. CDR3 sequence: CASSLDRGRADTQYF.

This rearrangement joins TRBV12-3 or TRBV12-4 to TRBJ2-2; TCRdb's assignment of TRBD1 cannot be checked, as there is no DNA. The CDR3 consists of 16 residues. The CDR3 is CASSLAGGRNAGELFF.

The chain carries TRBV7-2 and TRBJ2-1; the TCRdb D gene call, TRBD2, has no DNA to confirm it. CDR1 and CDR2 from the germline V gene are SGHTA and FQGNSA. The CDR3 spans 15 residues. CDR3 region: CASSLAGVVDNEQFF.

The chain is built from TRBV4-3 and TRBJ1-1. Germline CDR1 LGHNA, CDR2 YSLEER. The CDR3 runs 15 residues. CDR3 residues: CASSPSQFMNTEAFF.

The rearrangement uses TRBV6-1 and TRBJ2-3; TCRdb indicates TRBD1, and absent DNA this call remains unverified. The CDR3 sequence is 15 residues long. Germline CDR1 is MNHNS and CDR2 is SASEGT. CDR3: CASSNKGTGFYTQYF.

V usage is TRBV5-1 and J usage is TRBJ1-6. The CDR3 contains 14 residues. Germline values: CDR1 SGHRS, CDR2 YFSETQ. The CDR3: CASRDRDSNSPLHF.

The J gene is TRBJ1-4, the V gene TRBV10-1. CDR3 size: 15 residues. The V gene's germline CDR1 is WNHNN and CDR2 SYGVQD (reference sequence). The chain's CDR3 is CASSDRRAPNEKLFF.

The chain is built from TRBV12-3 or TRBV12-4 and TRBJ2-1; TCRdb's D call, TRBD1, is unchecked because there is no DNA. The length of the CDR3 is 13 residues. The CDR3 region is CASHWGGVNEQFF.

This chain joins TRBV25-1 and TRBJ2-7; lacking DNA, the TRBD1 call made by TCRdb goes unchecked. CDR1 is MGHDK and CDR2 is SYGVNS in the germline V gene. This CDR3 comprises 14 residues. The CDR3 is CASRTPGTGGEQYF.